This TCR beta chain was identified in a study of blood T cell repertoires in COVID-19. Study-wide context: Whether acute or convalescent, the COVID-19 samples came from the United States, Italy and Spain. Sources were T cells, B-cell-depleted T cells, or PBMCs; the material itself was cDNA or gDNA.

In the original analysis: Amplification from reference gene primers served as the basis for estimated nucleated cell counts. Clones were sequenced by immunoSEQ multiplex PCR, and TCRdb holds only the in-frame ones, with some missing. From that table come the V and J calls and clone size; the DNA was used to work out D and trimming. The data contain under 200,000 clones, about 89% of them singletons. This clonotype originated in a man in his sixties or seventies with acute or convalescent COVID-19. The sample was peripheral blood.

Here the CDR3 reads CAIANPQLGAYEQYF. In DNA, the CDR3 is TGTGCCATCGCAAACCCTCAGCTCGGGGCCTACGAGCAGTACTTC. The rearrangement uses TRBV28 and TRBJ2-7, with D possibly TRBD2 on 5 matching bases. The germline V gene has CDR1 MDHEN and CDR2 SYDVKM. The CDR3 loop spans 15 amino acids. Trimming cost V 10 bases and J 2 bases, with 21 bases left between them.